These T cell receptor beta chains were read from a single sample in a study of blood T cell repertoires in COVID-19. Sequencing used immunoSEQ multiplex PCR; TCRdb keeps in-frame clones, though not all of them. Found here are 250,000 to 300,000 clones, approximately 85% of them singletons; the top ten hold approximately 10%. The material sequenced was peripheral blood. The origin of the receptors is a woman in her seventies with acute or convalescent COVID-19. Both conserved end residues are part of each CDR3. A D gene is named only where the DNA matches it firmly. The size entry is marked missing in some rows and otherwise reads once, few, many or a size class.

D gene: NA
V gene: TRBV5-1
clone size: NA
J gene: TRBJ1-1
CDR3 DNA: TGCGCCAGCCGTCACCCGGGGTTAGGAACTGAAGCTTTCTTT
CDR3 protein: CASRHPGLGTEAFF

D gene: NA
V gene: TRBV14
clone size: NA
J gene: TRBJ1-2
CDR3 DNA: TGTGCCAGCAGCCAAGGGCCCAGAGGGCGCACCTATGGCTACACCTTC
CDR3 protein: CASSQGPRGRTYGYTF

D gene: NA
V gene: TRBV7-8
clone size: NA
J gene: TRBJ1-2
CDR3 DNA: TGTGCCAGCAGCCCACGGCGCCTTGGACTGTCTCGCTATGGCTACACCTTC
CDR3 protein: CASSPRRLGLSRYGYTF

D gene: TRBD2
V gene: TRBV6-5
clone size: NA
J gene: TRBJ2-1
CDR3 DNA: TGTGCCAGCAGTTATCCGGCTAGCGGGGGCAGGGATGAGCAGTTCTTC
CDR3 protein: CASSYPASGGRDEQFF

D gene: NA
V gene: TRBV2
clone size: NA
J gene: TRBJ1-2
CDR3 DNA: TGTGCCAGCAGTGTTCAGAACTATGGCTACACCTTC
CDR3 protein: CASSVQNYGYTF

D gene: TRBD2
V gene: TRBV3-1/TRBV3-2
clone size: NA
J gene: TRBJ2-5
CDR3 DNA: TGTGCCAGCAGCCAAGTACCTAGCGGGGGGGGAGAGACCCAGTACTTC
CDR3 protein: CASSQVPSGGGETQYF

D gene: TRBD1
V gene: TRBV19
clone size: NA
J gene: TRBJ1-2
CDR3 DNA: TGTGCCAGTAGTGAGGGACAGATCTATGGCTACACCTTC
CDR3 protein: CASSEGQIYGYTF

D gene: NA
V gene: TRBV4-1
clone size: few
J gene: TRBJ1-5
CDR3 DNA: TGCGCCAGCAGCCAACTGGCAGGGGCAGGACAGCCCCAGCATTTT
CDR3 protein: CASSQLAGAGQPQHF

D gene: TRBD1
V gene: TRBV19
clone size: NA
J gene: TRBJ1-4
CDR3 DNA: TGTGCCAGTAGTGTGCAGGGGGCGCGATTGGGAAATGAAAAACTGTTTTTT
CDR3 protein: CASSVQGARLGNEKLFF

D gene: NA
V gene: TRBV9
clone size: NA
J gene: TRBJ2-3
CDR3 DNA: TGTGCCAGCAGCGGTGGGGAGGGCACAGATACGCAGTATTTT
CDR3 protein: CASSGGEGTDTQYF

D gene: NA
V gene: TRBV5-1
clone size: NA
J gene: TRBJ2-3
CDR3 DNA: TGCGCCAGCAGCTTGGGACGGACTGCAACCACAGATACGCAGTATTTT
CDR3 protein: CASSLGRTATTDTQYF

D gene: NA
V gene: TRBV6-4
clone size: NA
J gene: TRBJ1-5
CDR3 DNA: TGTGCCAGCAGTGTAGGGCCCTCCAGTGGAAGAGGGCAGCCCCAGCATTTT
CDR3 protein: CASSVGPSSGRGQPQHF

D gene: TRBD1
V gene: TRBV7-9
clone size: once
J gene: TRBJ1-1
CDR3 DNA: TGTGCCAGCAGGCCGGACAGGGTGAGGACTGAAGCTTTCTTT
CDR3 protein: CASRPDRVRTEAFF

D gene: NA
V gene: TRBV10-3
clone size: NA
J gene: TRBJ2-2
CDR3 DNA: TGTGCCATCAGCGCGGGACAGCAAAACACCGGGGAGCTGTTTTTT
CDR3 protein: CAISAGQQNTGELFF

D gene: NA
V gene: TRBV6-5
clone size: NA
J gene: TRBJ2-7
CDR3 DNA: TGTGCCAGCAGTTACGTTCCGGGTTACGAGCAGTACTTC
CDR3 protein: CASSYVPGYEQYF

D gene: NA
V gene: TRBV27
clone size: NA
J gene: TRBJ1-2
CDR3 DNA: TGTGCCAGCAGTCCACGAGCGGAGATAAACTATGGCTACACCTTC
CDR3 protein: CASSPRAEINYGYTF

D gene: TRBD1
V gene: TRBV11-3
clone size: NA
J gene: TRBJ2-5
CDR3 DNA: TGTGCCAGCAGCGACAGGGTACAAGAGACCCAGTACTTC
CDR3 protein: CASSDRVQETQYF

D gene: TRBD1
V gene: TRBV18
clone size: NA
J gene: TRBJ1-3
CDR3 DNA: TGTGCCAGCTCACTGGGGTTCCCCGGGACAGCTGGAAACACCATATATTTT
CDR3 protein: CASSLGFPGTAGNTIYF